The source of this T cell receptor (beta chain) is a study of cytomegalovirus exposure and HLA in healthy donors. This clone has a handful of counts. The table came from immunoSEQ multiplex PCR; TCRdb's copy has only in-frame clones and leaves some out. In the table there are about 270,000 clones, just over 85% of which are singletons. Trimming removed 5 bases at V and 3 bases at J, with 7 bases between. Per germline, CDR1 DFQATT and CDR2 SNEGSKA (reference sequence). CDR3 length: 11 amino acids. Sequenced sample: PBMCs. The clonotype was recovered from a woman under 30 in good health and CMV-seronegative. This chain uses TRBV20-1 with TRBJ1-2, with unresolved D. The CDR3 sequence: CSAPLYYGYTF. DNA of the CDR3: TGCAGTGCTCCCCTCTACTATGGCTACACCTTC.